The 19 T cell receptor beta chains presented below share a single source sample, sequenced in a study of blood T cells in healthy people across ages. A second PCR, run for about 7 to 11 cycles, used a sample-barcoded 5' primer plus a J-beta primer mix. TCRdb reprocessed the 5' RACE reads via MiXCR and lists one record per CDR3 protein. The data hold 600,000 to 800,000 distinct CDR3 sequences, with over 40% observed a single time. Input material: blood. All receptors derive from a woman aged 80 or older in good health.

The V gene is TRBV4-1, the J gene TRBJ1-5; no definite D call. V was shortened by 1 base and J by 1 base, with 8 bases between the two germline ends. Germline lookup yields CDR1 MGHRA and CDR2 YSYEKL. The CDR3 totals 15 residues. Here the CDR3 reads CASSQGQRSNQPQHF. In DNA, the CDR3 is TGCGCCAGCAGCCAAGGGCAGCGGAGCAATCAGCCCCAGCATTTT.

As concerns this clonotype: A much more abundant neighbour one base away suggests this may be a read error. The V and J genes are TRBV27 and TRBJ2-7; TRBD2 matches 10 bases. Germline CDR1 is MNHEY and CDR2 is SMNVEV (reference sequence). V shed 5 bases and J 3 bases; nucleotides not matched to a gene: 7. This CDR3 is built from 15 residues. The CDR3 DNA reads TGTGCCAGCAGTGACCAACTAGCGGGACGCTACGAGCAGTACTTC. Amino acids: CASSDQLAGRYEQYF.

This chain connects TRBV7-3 to TRBJ1-1; D not certain. CDR3 length equals 14 residues. In germline, CDR1 is SGHTA, CDR2 FQGTGA. Trimming stripped 2 bases from V and 2 bases from J, with 9 bases between. The CDR3 coding sequence is TGTGCCAGCAGCTTATCTTCCAGAAACACTGAAGCTTTCTTT. It is translated as CASSLSSRNTEAFF.

This chain joins TRBV6-5 and TRBJ2-3; D unclear. V shed 2 bases and J shed 4 bases, with 16 bases lying between them. From germline, CDR1 is MNHEY and CDR2 SVGAGI. The CDR3 runs to 16 residues. CDR3 coding DNA: TGTGCCAGCAGTTACGGCAGTGATATACGCGCAGATACGCAGTATTTT. This encodes CASSYGSDIRADTQYF.

This clonotype was counted ten times or more. V gene TRBV7-2 combines with J gene TRBJ1-5, with unresolved D. The germline V gene has CDR1 SGHTA and CDR2 FQGNSA. This CDR3 contains 14 residues. Trimming pared 1 base from V and 5 bases from J, leaving 9 bases between. The CDR3 DNA sequence: TGTGCCAGCAGCTTAGGGGTAGGTGATCAGCCCCAGCATTTT. Its protein is CASSLGVGDQPQHF. The entire variable domain, with the rest obtained from reference TRBV7-2 and TRBJ1-5, is as follows: GAGVSQSPSNKVTEKGKDVELRCDPISGHTALYWYRQSLGQGLEFLIYFQGNSAPDKSGLPSDRFSAERTGGSVSTLTIQRTQQEDSAVYLCASSLGVGDQPQHFGDGTRLSIL.

As for this clonotype: A read error may explain this, as a much larger clone is one base away. The rearrangement links TRBV6-5 to TRBJ2-1; 8 bases are a match to TRBD2. Germline lookup yields CDR1 MNHEY and CDR2 SVGAGI. The CDR3 is made up of 13 amino acids. CDR3 loop: CAIGGGPYKEQFF. As DNA, the CDR3 is TGTGCCATCGGGGGGGGGCCCTACAAGGAGCAGTTCTTC.

At least ten counts were recorded for this clonotype. The chain combines TRBV24-1 with TRBJ2-1; D remains unclear. Deletions cut 5 bases from V and 5 bases from J, with 15 bases between. There are 15 residues in the CDR3. Germline CDR1 KGHDR, CDR2 SFDVKD. CDR3 sequence: CATSGSNRQNNEQFF. The DNA for the CDR3 is TGTGCCACCAGTGGGAGTAATAGACAAAACAATGAGCAGTTCTTC.

The chain carries TRBV5-5 and TRBJ2-7; D may be TRBD1 (6 bases). Trimming took 0 bases from V and 5 from J, leaving 9 bases between them. Germline CDR1 reads SGHKS; CDR2 reads YYEKEE (reference sequence). The CDR3 sequence is 13 residues long. In DNA form, the CDR3 reads TGTGCCAGCAGCTTGGCTGGGGGCCACGAGCAGTACTTC. It is translated as CASSLAGGHEQYF. The full variable domain, in which reference TRBV5-5 and TRBJ2-7 provide the parts outside the CDR3, is DAGVTQSPTHLIKTRGQQVTLRCSPISGHKSVSWYQQVLGQGPQFIFQYYEKEERGRGNFPDRFSARQFPNYSSELNVNALLLGDSALYLCASSLAGGHEQYFGPGTRLTVT.

As for this clonotype: An end of the junction does not agree with germline; a read error may underlie this. This chain connects TRBV12-3 or TRBV12-4 to TRBJ2-1; D remains ambiguous. The CDR3 extends over 16 amino acids. The CDR3 nucleotides read TGTGCCTGCAGCGATACGCAACTGGCTAGGTACAATGAGCAGTTCTTC. Translated, it gives CACSDTQLARYNEQFF.

With regard to this clonotype: This may be a read error, as it is one base from a much larger clone. This sequence joins TRBV7-2 and TRBJ2-1, with TRBD2 matching 8 bases. The CDR3 has 15 amino acids. Germline lookup yields CDR1 SGHTA and CDR2 FQGNSA. V shed 5 bases and J 2 bases; nucleotides not matched to a gene: 5. This chain's CDR3 is CTSSLLAGTYNEQFF. The CDR3 nucleotides are TGTACCAGCAGCCTATTAGCGGGAACCTACAATGAGCAGTTCTTC.

The CDR3 here is CSAAFGGLVNTEAFF. CDR3 bases: TGCAGTGCAGCTTTCGGGGGGCTGGTGAACACTGAAGCTTTCTTT. The chain links TRBV20-1 to TRBJ1-1; tentatively, D is TRBD1 (6 bases). CDR1 and CDR2 (germline): DFQATT, SNEGSKA (reference sequence). V lost 6 bases and J 0 bases, leaving 17 bases between the germline ends. The CDR3 is 15 amino acids.

This clonotype appeared a single time. This may stem from a read error, because a much larger clone lies one nucleotide away. Likely a read error: the CDR3 ends without its conserved phenylalanine or tryptophan. This rearrangement joins TRBV12-3 or TRBV12-4 to TRBJ2-1, with 7 positions matching TRBD2. The CDR3 totals 13 residues. After removal of 9 bases from V and 1 base from J, the junction contained 3 bases not matched to a gene. The CDR3 protein is CASWGGSYNEQFL. For the CDR3, the DNA is TGTGCCAGTTGGGGGGGTTCCTACAATGAGCAGTTCTTG.

In the case of this clonotype: A junction boundary mismatches the germline segment, possibly from a read error. The V gene is TRBV12-3 or TRBV12-4, the J gene TRBJ1-5, with D unresolved. There are 12 residues in the CDR3. Here the CDR3 DNA reads TGTGCCAACAGTTTTAGGAGTCAGCCCCAGCATTTT. Protein sequence: CANSFRSQPQHF.

J is TRBJ1-2 and V is TRBV5-8; 7 nucleotides match TRBD1. The CDR3 consists of 15 residues. Germline lookup yields CDR1 SGHTS and CDR2 YDEGEE. The V and J ends lost 0 bases and 7 bases, in that order; junction bases with no gene match: 9. The CDR3 region has the DNA TGTGCCAGCAGCTTGGTAACCGGGACAGCGGTTGGCTACACCTTC. Translated: CASSLVTGTAVGYTF. Full variable domain (outside the CDR3, taken from reference TRBV5-8 and TRBJ1-2): EAGVTQSPTHLIKTRGQQATLRCSPISGHTSVYWYQQALGLGLQFLLWYDEGEERNRGNFPPRFSGRQFPNYSSELNVNALELEDSALYLCASSLVTGTAVGYTFGSGTRLTVV.

The chain combines TRBV6-4 with TRBJ2-7; no firm D call. Germline-derived CDR1 and CDR2 are MRHNA and SNTAGT. V was pared by 4 bases and J by 5 bases, with 9 bases between. The CDR3 consists of 12 residues. The CDR3 protein is CASSAFRNEQYF. Here the CDR3 DNA reads TGTGCCAGCAGTGCCTTCCGGAACGAGCAGTACTTC.

This clonotype was seen a few times. The chain uses TRBV5-6 and TRBJ1-3; D not certain. The V gene's germline CDR1 is SGHDT and CDR2 YYEEEE. Between the trimmed V and J ends, which lost 4 bases and 0 bases, there was a span of 11 bases. The CDR3 consists of 15 residues. The CDR3: CASSARHTSGNTIYF. The CDR3, as DNA: TGTGCCAGCAGCGCTCGACACACCTCTGGAAACACCATATATTTT.

This chain connects TRBV20-1 to TRBJ2-7; D is unresolved. Germline V gives CDR1 DFQATT, CDR2 SNEGSKA (reference sequence). V lost 7 bases, J lost 6 bases, and 25 bases lay in between. CDR3 size: 15 residues. CDR3 sequence (DNA): TGCAGTGTTACCCCGGCCCGGGCCCCGTCTCTCGAGCAGTACTTC. Translated, it gives CSVTPARAPSLEQYF.

This chain links TRBV3-1 with TRBJ1-5; 7 bases agree with TRBD1. This CDR3 region has 14 residues. Trimming at V came to 1 base and at J to 7 bases, leaving 4 bases not matched to a gene. Germline assignment: CDR1 LGHDT and CDR2 YNNKEL (reference sequence). DNA of the CDR3: TGTGCCAGCAGCCAAGGGGACAGTCCACAGCCCCAGCATTTT. Residues: CASSQGDSPQPQHF.

There are many counts of this clonotype. The chain recombines TRBV7-3 with TRBJ2-1; 14 bases map to TRBD2. The V and J ends lost 5 bases and 2 bases, in that order; junction bases with no gene match: 2. The V gene's germline CDR1 is SGHTA and CDR2 FQGTGA. The length of the CDR3 is 16 residues. The CDR3 loop is CASSRLAGGPYNEQFF. The CDR3 DNA is TGTGCCAGCAGCAGACTAGCGGGAGGGCCCTACAATGAGCAGTTCTTC.